In this sample, the clone carrying this T cell receptor beta chain turned up once. Its antigen is as yet unknown. TCRdb's table, derived via immunoSEQ multiplex PCR, lists solely in-frame clones and lacks some. This repertoire shows approximately 2,000,000 clones, 90% to 95% found once; its top ten account for less than 2%. Positive CCR7 selection of CD45RO-negative cells yielded the naive CD8 cells, and terminally differentiated effector memory CD45RA+ cells were excluded. The data originate from a study of shared clonotypes between healthy human individuals. Study-level findings and limits: A reduction in generation probabilities was seen for non-shared clonotypes relative to those shared by all four donors. Inspection by rarefaction showed sorted-subset sequencing to be incomplete despite large depth. Around 5.4% of naive CD4 clonotypes were common to a handful of donors.

Material for sequencing was naive CD8+ T cells from PBMCs. The sequence derives from a man between 18 and 35 years old in good health. Some clones in this sample may be carry-over from other donors' samples.

In nucleotides, the CDR3 is TGTGCCAGCAGTGAATACGAGGAGGACGGATACAATGAGCAGTTCTTC. Translated, it gives CASSEYEEDGYNEQFF. The chain uses TRBV6-1 and TRBJ2-1, with D tentatively TRBD2 (5 bases). In germline, CDR1 is MNHNS, CDR2 SASEGT. The germline V and J ends were trimmed by 2 bases and 4 bases, with 15 bases remaining between them. The CDR3 extends over 16 amino acids.